This T cell receptor (beta chain) was captured in a study of CD8+ T cells in alopecia areata. Across the whole study: C3H/HeJ donors with spontaneous alopecia, about 6-13 months old, supplied skin grafts to 7-10-week-old female C3H/HeJ mice. Study-wide findings and caveats: Possibly as an HLA-related effect, TCR sharing across patients appeared less clear than in mice. Scalp sequencing also captures normal skin's resident alphabeta T cells.

This clone was counted many times. Its cognate antigen is unknown. Germline and genes: mouse. The read is 4 residues too short to cover the CDR3 end, so that end is filled in from the germline J gene. RNA was isolated and reverse transcribed to cDNA, the sequencing template. The repertoire was sequenced with immunoSEQ multiplex PCR; TCRdb's copy has only in-frame clones and lacks some. The profile covers over 100,000 clones, none occurring a single time. Germline V gene data show CDR1 as MNHDT and CDR2 as YYDKIL. The CDR3 extends over 13 amino acids. The sequenced sample consisted of lesional skin. This rearrangement joins TRBV17 to TRBJ1-4, with a possible D match to TRBD1 (5 bases). This TCR was recovered from a C3H/HeJ mouse with alopecia areata. This strain has MHC haplotype H2-k. The CDR3 sequence: CASSPQGGERLFF. The CDR3 DNA, read in part, is TGTGCTAGCAGTCCTCAGGGAGGCGAA.